This T cell receptor beta chain was identified during a study of control samples from healthy donors and cancer patients. With 8 bases removed from V and 4 bases from J, the gap between germline ends came to 12 bases. The CDR3 consists of 12 residues. The V gene's germline CDR1 is SGHDN and CDR2 FVKESK. Data came from immunoSEQ multiplex PCR; TCRdb stores just in-frame clones and leaves some out. In the table there are 120,000 or so clones, just under 95% of which are singletons. The chain employs TRBV14 and TRBJ2-7; perhaps TRBD1 as D (6 bases). This receptor was identified in a man aged 25 to 40 in good health. Material for sequencing was blood. The CDR3 protein is CASGGRRYEQYF. CDR3 nucleotide sequence: TGTGCCAGCGGGGGCAGGAGATACGAGCAGTACTTC. The full variable domain, completed using reference TRBV14 and TRBJ2-7, is EAGVTQFPSHSVIEKGQTVTLRCDPISGHDNLYWYRRVMGKEIKFLLHFVKESKQDESGMPNNRFLAERTGGTYSTLKVQPAELEDSGVYFCASGGRRYEQYFGPGTRLTVT.